These T cell receptor beta chains were read from a single sample in a study of T cell repertoires in cytomegalovirus infection. These receptors have no known antigen. Via MiXCR, TCRdb re-called the reads, giving one row per CDR3 protein. Seen here are approximately 600,000 distinct CDR3 sequences, over 35% observed once, and the top ten hold around 50%. Here the sequenced sample was cultured PBMCs, taken from culture after CMV antigen stimulation. These receptor sequences come from a human donor in good health (CMV status not recorded). Some clones in this sample may be carry-over from other donors' samples. CDR3s include the opening cysteine and the closing phenylalanine or tryptophan. A D gene is named only where the DNA matches it firmly. Some rows mark clone size as missing; the rest say once, few, many or name a class of expanded clone.

>TRBV7-8|NA|15|NA|TRBJ2-5
TGTGCCAGCAGCTTCAGGGGCCGGGGCCAAGAGACCCAGTACTTC
CASSFRGRGQETQYF
>TRBV7-2|TRBD2|12|few|TRBJ2-7
TGTGCCAGCGGGAGGGCCAGTAACGAGCAGTACTTC
CASGRASNEQYF
>TRBV7-2|NA|15|few|TRBJ1-1
TGTGCCAGCAGCTTAGCAGGCCGATTCGCCGGTGAAGCTTTCTTT
CASSLAGRFAGEAFF
>TRBV7-9|NA|14|few|TRBJ1-2
TGTGCCAGCAGCTCCCTTCCCGACAACTATGGCTACACCTTC
CASSSLPDNYGYTF
>TRBV6-1|NA|13|NA|TRBJ1-5
TGTGCCAGCAGTCGAACCACTAATCAGCCCCAGCATTTT
CASSRTTNQPQHF
>TRBV20-1|NA|12|once|TRBJ2-7
TGCAGTGCTAGACCGGATGGATACGAGCAGTACTTC
CSARPDGYEQYF
>TRBV7-2|NA|14|NA|TRBJ2-2
TGTGCCAGCAGCTTATGGTGGGAGTCCGGGGAGCTGTTTTTT
CASSLWWESGELFF
>TRBV6-5|TRBD1|18|few|TRBJ1-6
TGTGCCAGCAGGATCGAGAAACCAGGGGGCTTTGGGAATTCACCCCTCCACTTT
CASRIEKPGGFGNSPLHF
>TRBV7-2|NA|14|NA|TRBJ1-4
TGTGCCAGCAGCTTATGGCAGGGAGATGAAAAACTGTTTTTT
CASSLWQGDEKLFF
>TRBV12-3/TRBV12-4|NA|13|NA|TRBJ2-7
TGTGCCAGCAGTCCAGGGGTTGAATACGAGCAGTACTTC
CASSPGVEYEQYF
>TRBV20-1|TRBD1|14|NA|TRBJ2-7
TGCAGTGCTCGAGCTGGGACAGGGGTCTACGAGCAGTACTTC
CSARAGTGVYEQYF
>TRBV7-2|TRBD1|15|NA|TRBJ1-1
TGTGCCAGCAGTCGGAGTGGGGACAGGGGAACTGAAGCTTTCTTT
CASSRSGDRGTEAFF
>TRBV7-4|NA|14|NA|TRBJ1-2
TGTGCCAGCAGCCACCTGCGGGGCCCCTATGGCTACACCTTC
CASSHLRGPYGYTF
>TRBV27|NA|12|NA|TRBJ1-2
TGTGCCAGCTTCTCGGGGGCGAGTGGCTACACCTTC
CASFSGASGYTF
>TRBV5-1|NA|13|NA|TRBJ2-7
TGCGCCAGCAGCACCCCGCCAGCCTACGAGCAGTACTTC
CASSTPPAYEQYF